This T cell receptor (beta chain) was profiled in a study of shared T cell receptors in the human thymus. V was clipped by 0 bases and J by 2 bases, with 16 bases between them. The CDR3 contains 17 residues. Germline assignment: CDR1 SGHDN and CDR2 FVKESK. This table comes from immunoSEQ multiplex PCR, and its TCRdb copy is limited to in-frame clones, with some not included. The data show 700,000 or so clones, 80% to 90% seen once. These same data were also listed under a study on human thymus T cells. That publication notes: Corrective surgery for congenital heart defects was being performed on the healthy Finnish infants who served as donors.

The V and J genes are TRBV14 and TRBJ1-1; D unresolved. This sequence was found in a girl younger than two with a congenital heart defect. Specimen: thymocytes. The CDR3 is CASSQELRRDENTEAFF. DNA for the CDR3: TGTGCCAGCAGCCAAGAACTTAGACGGGATGAAAACACTGAAGCTTTCTTT.